These T cell receptor beta chains were read from a single sample in a study of radiotherapy plus CTLA-4 blockade in lung cancer. Here immunoSEQ multiplex PCR was the method, and the copy in TCRdb shows in-frame clones only, minus some. Counted here are 95,000 to 150,000 clones, 75% to 90% occurring once; the ten biggest clones make up roughly 7%. This specimen consisted of peripheral blood, obtained from a patient treated with radiotherapy plus ipilimumab. The receptor source for this set is a human donor with non-small cell lung cancer that progressed on radiotherapy plus ipilimumab. The CDR3 runs from the conserved cysteine through the conserved F or W. D genes are given only for firm matches. Rows give clone size only sometimes, using once, few, many, or a class for an expanded clone.

J gene,clone size,V gene,D gene,CDR3 protein,CDR3 DNA
TRBJ2-7,once,TRBV28,TRBD2,CASSVTSGSSYEQYF,TGTGCCAGCAGTGTAACTAGCGGGAGTTCCTACGAGCAGTACTTC
TRBJ2-1,.,TRBV5-1,.,CASSRGAGPRGVSEQFF,TGCGCCAGCAGCCGGGGGGCCGGCCCAAGGGGGGTCAGTGAGCAGTTCTTC
TRBJ1-1,.,TRBV11-3,.,CASSPLRGRNTEAFF,TGTGCCAGCAGCCCCCTCAGGGGCCGAAACACTGAAGCTTTCTTT
TRBJ2-3,once,TRBV29-1,.,CSVRARGRTDTQYF,TGCAGCGTCCGGGCTCGCGGTCGCACAGATACGCAGTATTTT
TRBJ1-2,.,TRBV15,.,CATSRGLSKQGVYGYTF,TGTGCCACCAGCAGAGGGCTTTCCAAGCAGGGCGTCTATGGCTACACCTTC
TRBJ1-5,.,TRBV7-9,.,CASSLASGGAGQPQHF,TGTGCCAGCAGCTTAGCAAGCGGGGGGGCAGGACAGCCCCAGCATTTT
TRBJ2-5,.,TRBV7-8,.,CASSLGARTEETQYF,TGTGCCAGCAGCTTAGGGGCCCGGACAGAAGAGACCCAGTACTTC
TRBJ2-1,.,TRBV29-1,.,CSGHDPNFPNEQFF,TGCAGCGGCCATGACCCCAACTTCCCCAATGAGCAGTTCTTC
TRBJ1-1,.,TRBV19,TRBD1,CASSHPFAETGRTEAFF,TGTGCCAGTAGCCATCCCTTCGCTGAGACAGGGAGAACTGAAGCTTTCTTT
TRBJ2-1,.,TRBV10-3,.,CAISDWGSTPYNEQFF,TGTGCCATCAGTGACTGGGGAAGCACCCCGTACAATGAGCAGTTCTTC
TRBJ2-7,.,TRBV19,.,CASSISDRRYSYEQYF,TGTGCCAGTAGTATCTCCGACAGGCGGTACTCCTACGAGCAGTACTTC
TRBJ2-5,.,TRBV5-5,.,CASSRTPGQQETQYF,TGTGCCAGCAGCCGGACCCCGGGACAACAAGAGACCCAGTACTTC
TRBJ2-1,few,TRBV18,TRBD2,CASSHASGSSYNEQFF,TGTGCCAGCTCACACGCTAGCGGGAGCTCCTACAATGAGCAGTTCTTC
TRBJ2-2,.,TRBV27,.,CASSLRALLGGELFF,TGTGCCAGCAGTTTACGGGCTCTCCTAGGCGGGGAGCTGTTTTTT
TRBJ2-7,.,TRBV18,TRBD1,CASSPGQGAIEQYF,TGTGCCAGCTCACCAGGACAGGGGGCGATCGAGCAGTACTTC
TRBJ2-7,.,TRBV5-1,.,CASSFDSYEQYF,TGCGCCAGCAGCTTCGACTCTTACGAGCAGTACTTC
TRBJ2-1,.,TRBV15,.,CATSTGRRGNEQFF,TGTGCCACCAGCACCGGGAGGAGGGGGAATGAGCAGTTCTTC
TRBJ2-7,.,TRBV10-1,.,CASASGTRPYEQYF,TGCGCCAGCGCCTCCGGGACAAGGCCCTACGAGCAGTACTTC
TRBJ1-5,.,TRBV2,.,CASSRQARGQPQHF,TGTGCCAGCAGTAGACAGGCCCGGGGTCAGCCCCAGCATTTT
TRBJ2-4,.,TRBV4-1,.,CASSQQLGVKNIQYF,TGCGCCAGCAGCCAACAGTTGGGGGTCAAAAACATTCAGTACTTC
TRBJ1-5,.,TRBV5-1,TRBD1,CASSLEGADRNQPQHF,TGCGCCAGCAGCTTGGAGGGGGCTGATCGCAATCAGCCCCAGCATTTT
TRBJ2-2,.,TRBV4-2,.,CASSQVTSRTGELFF,TGTGCCAGCAGCCAAGTCACATCTAGGACCGGGGAGCTGTTTTTT
TRBJ1-1,.,TRBV5-1,TRBD1,CASSLGQGGMNTEAFF,TGCGCCAGCAGCTTGGGACAGGGGGGAATGAACACTGAAGCTTTCTTT
TRBJ1-2,.,TRBV7-2,.,CASSLQGSYGYTF,TGTGCCAGCAGCTTACAGGGGAGCTATGGCTACACCTTC
TRBJ2-5,.,TRBV14,TRBD2,CASSPGGLAGGLQAQYF,TGTGCCAGCAGTCCCGGCGGACTAGCGGGAGGCCTCCAGGCCCAGTACTTC
TRBJ2-7,.,TRBV5-1,.,CASSLRWGVSSYEQYF,TGCGCCAGCAGCTTGCGGTGGGGGGTCTCCTCCTACGAGCAGTACTTC
TRBJ2-5,.,TRBV20-1,.,CSAKRGTPMYF,TGCAGTGCTAAAAGGGGCACGCCAATGTACTTC
TRBJ2-3,.,TRBV9,TRBD2,CASSLSGKGRTDTQYF,TGTGCCAGCAGCCTTAGCGGGAAAGGTCGCACAGATACGCAGTATTTT
TRBJ1-1,.,TRBV5-6,.,CASSLGSTEAFF,TGTGCCAGCAGCTTAGGGAGCACTGAAGCTTTCTTT
TRBJ2-7,.,TRBV19,TRBD1,CASSITRDRPYEQYF,TGTGCCAGTAGTATAACCCGGGACAGGCCCTACGAGCAGTACTTC
TRBJ2-1,.,TRBV5-4,.,CASSLIPGAYNEQFF,TGTGCCAGCAGCTTGATACCGGGAGCATACAATGAGCAGTTCTTC
TRBJ2-5,once,TRBV29-1,.,CSVEQLKTQYF,TGCAGCGTTGAACAGTTAAAGACCCAGTACTTC
TRBJ1-1,.,TRBV29-1,TRBD1,CSVRDDRGGAEAFF,TGCAGCGTGAGGGATGACAGGGGGGGAGCTGAAGCTTTCTTT
TRBJ2-1,once,TRBV27,TRBD2,CASSSILAVGNNEQFF,TGTGCCAGCAGTTCGATACTAGCGGTTGGGAACAATGAGCAGTTCTTC
TRBJ1-5,once,TRBV6-5,.,CASSYSGLGNQPQHF,TGTGCCAGCAGTTACTCGGGGTTAGGCAATCAGCCCCAGCATTTT
TRBJ2-7,.,TRBV27,.,CASSFRRVDSYEQYF,TGTGCCAGCAGTTTTCGGAGGGTGGATTCCTACGAGCAGTACTTC
TRBJ2-7,.,TRBV11-3,.,CASRQSGGREQYF,TGTGCCAGCAGGCAATCGGGTGGTAGAGAGCAGTACTTC